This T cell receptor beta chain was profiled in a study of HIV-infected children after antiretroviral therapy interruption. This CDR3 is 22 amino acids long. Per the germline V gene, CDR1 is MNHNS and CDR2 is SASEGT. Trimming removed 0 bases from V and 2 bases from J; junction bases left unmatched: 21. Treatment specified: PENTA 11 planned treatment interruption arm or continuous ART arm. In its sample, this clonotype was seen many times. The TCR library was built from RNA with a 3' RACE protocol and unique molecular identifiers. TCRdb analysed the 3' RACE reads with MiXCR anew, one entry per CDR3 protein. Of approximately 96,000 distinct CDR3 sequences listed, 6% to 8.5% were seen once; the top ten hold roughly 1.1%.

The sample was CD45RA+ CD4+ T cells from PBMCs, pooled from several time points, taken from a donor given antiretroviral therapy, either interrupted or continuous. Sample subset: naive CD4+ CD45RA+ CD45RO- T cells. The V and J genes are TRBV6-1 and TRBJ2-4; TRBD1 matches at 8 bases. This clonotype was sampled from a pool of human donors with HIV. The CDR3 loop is CASSEASGETGVFVLPKNIQYF. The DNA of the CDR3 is TGTGCCAGCAGTGAAGCCAGTGGTGAGACAGGGGTGTTTGTGCTCCCCAAAAACATTCAGTACTTC.